This TCR beta chain originates from a study of monozygotic twins with inflammatory bowel disease. Reprocessing the 5' RACE reads, TCRdb reports a single entry for every CDR3 protein and omits DNA. This repertoire includes 150,000 to 200,000 distinct CDR3 sequences. Germline CDR1 KGHSH, CDR2 LQKENI. The CDR3 spans 15 residues. This TCR came from a human donor with ulcerative colitis or Crohn's disease, or a healthy co-twin of an affected twin (not recorded which). The chain combines TRBV18 with TRBJ2-7; the D call of TRBD1 rests on TCRdb alone, since no DNA is present to check it. The sample taken for sequencing was blood. CDR3 region: CASSPGTGGWSEQYF. Supplemented by reference TRBV18 and TRBJ2-7, the full variable domain reads NAGVMQNPRHLVRRRGQEARLRCSPMKGHSHVYWYRQLPEEGLKFMVYLQKENIIDESGMPKERFSAEFPKEGPSILRIQQVVRGDSAAYFCASSPGTGGWSEQYFGPGTRLTVT.